Listed below are T cell receptor beta chains from one sample, sequenced in a study of cytotoxic CD8 clonotypes in ibrutinib-treated CLL. Some clones are missing from TCRdb's copy, which holds only in-frame ones; the method was immunoSEQ multiplex PCR. The sample has around 130,000 clones; 84% are singletons. The sample was PBMCs, taken after 24 months of ibrutinib treatment. The receptors come from a human donor with chronic lymphocytic leukemia. CDR3s include the opening cysteine and the closing phenylalanine or tryptophan. Each record gives: clone size, D gene, J gene, V gene, CDR3 DNA, CDR3 protein. The D gene is left open where the match is weak. Some rows mark clone size as missing; the rest say once, few, many or name a class of expanded clone.

NA,NA,TRBJ1-5,TRBV10-3,TGTGCCATCAGTGTTCAGGATACCCCCAATCAGCCCCAGCATTTT,CAISVQDTPNQPQHF
NA,NA,TRBJ2-3,TRBV11-3,TGTGCCAGCAGCTTCTCTCACGGGGGGCTTGGAGATACGCAGTATTTT,CASSFSHGGLGDTQYF
NA,NA,TRBJ1-2,TRBV25-1,TGTGCCAGCAGCCGGGTCTATGGCTACACCTTC,CASSRVYGYTF
NA,NA,TRBJ2-7,TRBV9,TGTGCCAGCAGCCTCCGGGACGGACCCTACGAGCAGTACTTC,CASSLRDGPYEQYF
NA,NA,TRBJ2-3,TRBV18,TGTGCCAGCTCACCGATCCGGGGGCCAGATACGCAGTATTTT,CASSPIRGPDTQYF
once,TRBD1,TRBJ2-5,TRBV6-5,TGTGCCAGCAGTTACTGGGGGACAGGGGGTGAAGAGACCCAGTACTTC,CASSYWGTGGEETQYF
NA,NA,TRBJ1-4,TRBV7-9,TGTGCCAGCAGCTTAGGGACAGTTAATGAAAAACTGTTTTTT,CASSLGTVNEKLFF
NA,TRBD1,TRBJ2-7,TRBV27,TGTGCCAGCAGTCTATGGACAGGGGTTGGTCTATACGAGCAGTACTTC,CASSLWTGVGLYEQYF
NA,TRBD1,TRBJ1-2,TRBV6-5,TGTGCCAGCAGTTCCGGGACAGGGCCCTATGGCTACACCTTC,CASSSGTGPYGYTF
NA,TRBD1,TRBJ2-7,TRBV5-1,TGCGCCAGCACCTCCGGGACAGCCCGCTCCTACGAGCAGTACTTC,CASTSGTARSYEQYF
NA,TRBD1,TRBJ1-1,TRBV5-1,TGCGCCAGCAGCTCTACTACAGGGGACACTGAAGCTTTCTTT,CASSSTTGDTEAFF
NA,NA,TRBJ2-5,TRBV10-3,TGTGCCATCAGTGAGCCCGGGGTCCCAGAGACCCAGTACTTC,CAISEPGVPETQYF
few,NA,TRBJ1-1,TRBV5-1,TGCGCCAGCAGCTCGACCGGGAACACTGAAGCTTTCTTT,CASSSTGNTEAFF
NA,NA,TRBJ1-4,TRBV4-3,TGCGCCAGCAGCCAAGTCAGAGGACCCGAAAAACTGTTTTTT,CASSQVRGPEKLFF
NA,TRBD2,TRBJ2-7,TRBV10-3,TGTGCCACCACCGGGCTAGCGGGGGACGAGCAGTACTTC,CATTGLAGDEQYF
few,NA,TRBJ2-7,TRBV7-2,TGTGCCAGCAGCTCCCGGACTGGAACCTACGAGCAGTACTTC,CASSSRTGTYEQYF
NA,TRBD1,TRBJ2-7,TRBV6-6,TGTGCCAGCAGTTCCCGGGACAGGGAACACGAGCAGTACTTC,CASSSRDREHEQYF
NA,TRBD1,TRBJ1-5,TRBV18,TGTGCCAGCTCACCGTCCAGGGGGGATCAGCCCCAGCATTTT,CASSPSRGDQPQHF
NA,TRBD2,TRBJ2-3,TRBV9,TGTGCCAGCAGCGTACGGGGGGTCACAGATACGCAGTATTTT,CASSVRGVTDTQYF
NA,NA,TRBJ1-5,TRBV7-2,TGTGCCAGCAGCTTAGGAAGGACAAATAGCAATCAGCCCCAGCATTTT,CASSLGRTNSNQPQHF
NA,NA,TRBJ2-1,TRBV5-4,TGTGCCAGCAGCTTGGCCGGCGCTTTCAGGCGGAATGAGCAGTTCTTC,CASSLAGAFRRNEQFF
NA,TRBD1,TRBJ2-3,TRBV28,TGTGCCAGCAGTCCCGGACAGGGGGCTACAGATACGCAGTATTTT,CASSPGQGATDTQYF
NA,NA,TRBJ1-2,TRBV27,TGTGCCAGCATAGGACATAGGTATGGCTACACCTTC,CASIGHRYGYTF
NA,NA,TRBJ2-3,TRBV5-6,TGTGCCAGCAGCTTGGTCGGAGATACGCAGTATTTT,CASSLVGDTQYF
NA,TRBD1,TRBJ2-7,TRBV4-2,TGTGCCAGCAGCCAAAGGACAGGGGCCTACGAGCAGTACTTC,CASSQRTGAYEQYF
NA,NA,TRBJ1-2,TRBV30,TGTGCCTGGAGTCCCGGGGGGCCCTTCGATGGCTACACCTTC,CAWSPGGPFDGYTF
NA,TRBD1,TRBJ2-5,TRBV29-1,TGCAGCGTGGGGACAGAGGGAAGAGAGACCCAGTACTTC,CSVGTEGRETQYF
NA,NA,TRBJ2-1,TRBV7-3,TGTGCCAGCAGCTTAGCCGCCAGCTCCTACAATGAGCAGTTCTTC,CASSLAASSYNEQFF
NA,TRBD2,TRBJ2-3,TRBV4-1,TGCGCCAGCAGCCTCGGGACTAGCGGGGGGGCAGATACGCAGTATTTT,CASSLGTSGGADTQYF
NA,NA,TRBJ2-1,TRBV7-9,TGTGCCAGCAGCTTAGCTCTTTCGGGGTTCTCCTACAATGAGCAGTTCTTC,CASSLALSGFSYNEQFF
once,TRBD2,TRBJ2-5,TRBV5-4,TGTGCCAGCAGCTTTACGAGCGGGGGATGGAAAACCCAGTACTTC,CASSFTSGGWKTQYF
NA,NA,TRBJ1-4,TRBV5-1,TGCGCCAGCAGCTTGGATATGGCCCCAACTAATGAAAAACTGTTTTTT,CASSLDMAPTNEKLFF
NA,TRBD1,TRBJ1-3,TRBV28,TGTGCCAGCAGTTTCCCGAGGGACAGCTCTGGAAACACCATATATTTT,CASSFPRDSSGNTIYF
few,NA,TRBJ1-6,TRBV9,TGTGCCAGCAGCGTATCTGGGGTGGATTCACCCCTCCACTTT,CASSVSGVDSPLHF
NA,TRBD2,TRBJ2-2,TRBV11-3,TGTGCCAGCAGCCCAGCCGGGACTAGCGGGGGGGCCTCAGGGGAGCTGTTTTTT,CASSPAGTSGGASGELFF
NA,NA,TRBJ2-7,TRBV20-1,TGCAGTGGCAGCGGTACCTACGAGCAGTACTTC,CSGSGTYEQYF
NA,NA,TRBJ1-2,TRBV7-9,TGTGCCAGCAGCTTAGGTTCAGGGTCGGATGGCTACACCTTC,CASSLGSGSDGYTF
NA,TRBD1,TRBJ1-5,TRBV30,TGTGCCTGGGGGACAGGGGATAGCAATCAGCCCCAGCATTTT,CAWGTGDSNQPQHF
NA,TRBD2,TRBJ2-5,TRBV6-1,TGTGCCAGCAGTTCGGGACTAGCGTTTGAGACCCAGTACTTC,CASSSGLAFETQYF
NA,NA,TRBJ1-2,TRBV29-1,TGCAGCGTTGACGGGACTAACTATGGCTACACCTTC,CSVDGTNYGYTF
NA,NA,TRBJ2-7,TRBV28,TGTGCCAGCAGTTTAGCCCGCAGGGTTGCCTACGAGCAGTACTTC,CASSLARRVAYEQYF
once,NA,TRBJ1-1,TRBV4-1,TGCGCCAGCAGCCATCCGACGGCCCAGAACACTGAAGCTTTCTTT,CASSHPTAQNTEAFF
NA,NA,TRBJ1-2,TRBV4-2,TGTGCCAGCAGCCAAGCCCTGGGAGTACTTTACTATGGCTACACCTTC,CASSQALGVLYYGYTF
NA,TRBD2,TRBJ2-5,TRBV9,TGTGCCAGCAGCGTGGGACGGGGGGAGCAAGAGACCCAGTACTTC,CASSVGRGEQETQYF
NA,NA,TRBJ2-1,TRBV6-5,TGTGCCAGCAGACCCAGGGGAACCTACAATGAGCAGTTCTTC,CASRPRGTYNEQFF
NA,TRBD1,TRBJ1-2,TRBV7-8,TGTGCCAGCAGCTTAGATCTGGGCAGGGGGTCCTATGGCTACACCTTC,CASSLDLGRGSYGYTF
NA,NA,TRBJ1-2,TRBV30,TGTGCCTGGAGTGTACGGCGCGTGGGCTATGGCTACACCTTC,CAWSVRRVGYGYTF
NA,TRBD2,TRBJ2-7,TRBV5-1,TGCGCCAGCAGCCCGGACCCCGGGACTAGCGGGGACGAGCAGTACTTC,CASSPDPGTSGDEQYF
NA,TRBD1,TRBJ1-2,TRBV5-3,TGTGCCAGCAGACTAGGGACAGCCACCTCCTATGGCTACACCTTC,CASRLGTATSYGYTF
NA,NA,TRBJ1-2,TRBV30,TGTGCCTGGACCCGAGGTGGGAGGGATGGCTACACCTTC,CAWTRGGRDGYTF